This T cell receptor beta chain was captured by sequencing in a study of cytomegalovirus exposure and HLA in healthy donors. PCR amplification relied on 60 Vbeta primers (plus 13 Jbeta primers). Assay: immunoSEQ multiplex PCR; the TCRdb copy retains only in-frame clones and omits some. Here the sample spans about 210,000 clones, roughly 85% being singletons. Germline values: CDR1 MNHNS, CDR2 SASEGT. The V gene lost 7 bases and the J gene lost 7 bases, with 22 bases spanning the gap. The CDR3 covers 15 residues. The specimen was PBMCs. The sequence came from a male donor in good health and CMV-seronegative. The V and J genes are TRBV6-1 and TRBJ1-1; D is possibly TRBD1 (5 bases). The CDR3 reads CASTSFMGPLYEAFF. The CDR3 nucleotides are TGTGCCAGCACAAGTTTCATGGGGCCGTTGTATGAAGCTTTCTTT.